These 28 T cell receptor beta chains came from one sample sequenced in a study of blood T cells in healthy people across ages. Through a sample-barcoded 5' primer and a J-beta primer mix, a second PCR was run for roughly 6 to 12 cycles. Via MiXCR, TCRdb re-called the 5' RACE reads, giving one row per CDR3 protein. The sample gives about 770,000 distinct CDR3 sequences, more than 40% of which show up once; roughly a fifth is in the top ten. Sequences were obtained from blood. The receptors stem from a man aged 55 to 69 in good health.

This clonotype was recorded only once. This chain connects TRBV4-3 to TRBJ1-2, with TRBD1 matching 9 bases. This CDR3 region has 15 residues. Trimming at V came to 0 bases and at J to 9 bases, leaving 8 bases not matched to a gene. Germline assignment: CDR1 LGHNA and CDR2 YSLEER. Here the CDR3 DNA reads TGCGCCAGCAGCCAAGATTGGGGGACAGGGCGCAGCTACACCTTC. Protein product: CASSQDWGTGRSYTF.

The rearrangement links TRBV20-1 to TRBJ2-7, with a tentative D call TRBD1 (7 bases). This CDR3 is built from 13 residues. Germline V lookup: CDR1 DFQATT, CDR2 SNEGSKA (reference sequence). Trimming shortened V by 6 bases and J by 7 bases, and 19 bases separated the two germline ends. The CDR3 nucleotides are TGCAGTGCCCTTTCCGACAGGGCGGGAGAGCAGTACTTC. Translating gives CSALSDRAGEQYF.

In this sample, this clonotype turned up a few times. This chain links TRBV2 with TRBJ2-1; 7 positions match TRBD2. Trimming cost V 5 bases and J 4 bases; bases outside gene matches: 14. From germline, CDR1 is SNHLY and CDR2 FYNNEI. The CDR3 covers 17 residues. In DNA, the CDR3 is TGTGCCAGCAGTCCTCAAAAGCGGGACTTGGGATACAATGAGCAGTTCTTC. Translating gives CASSPQKRDLGYNEQFF.

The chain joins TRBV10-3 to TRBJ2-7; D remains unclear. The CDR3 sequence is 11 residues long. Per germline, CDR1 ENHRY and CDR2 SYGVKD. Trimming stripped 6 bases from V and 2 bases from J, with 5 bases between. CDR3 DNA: TGTGCCATCAGGGGCGCCTACGAGCAGTACTTC. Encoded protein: CAIRGAYEQYF.

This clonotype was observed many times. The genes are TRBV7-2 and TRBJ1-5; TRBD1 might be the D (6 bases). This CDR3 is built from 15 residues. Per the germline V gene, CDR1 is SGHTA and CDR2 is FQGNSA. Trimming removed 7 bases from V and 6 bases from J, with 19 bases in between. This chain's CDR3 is CASNRAAGDGQPQHF. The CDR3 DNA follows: TGTGCCAGCAACCGGGCAGCAGGGGATGGTCAGCCCCAGCATTTT.

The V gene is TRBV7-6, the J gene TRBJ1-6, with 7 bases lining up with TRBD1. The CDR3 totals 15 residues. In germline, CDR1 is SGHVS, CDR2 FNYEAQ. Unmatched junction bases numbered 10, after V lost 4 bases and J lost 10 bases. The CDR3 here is CASSSSGTVESPLHF. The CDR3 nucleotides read TGTGCCAGCAGCTCCTCCGGGACAGTAGAGTCACCCCTCCACTTT.

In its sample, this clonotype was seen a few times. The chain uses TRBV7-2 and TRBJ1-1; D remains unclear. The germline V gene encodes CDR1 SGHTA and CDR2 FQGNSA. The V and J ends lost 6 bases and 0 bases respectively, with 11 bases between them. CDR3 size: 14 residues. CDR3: CASRNGVLNTEAFF. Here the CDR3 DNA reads TGTGCCAGCAGAAATGGGGTTTTGAACACTGAAGCTTTCTTT.

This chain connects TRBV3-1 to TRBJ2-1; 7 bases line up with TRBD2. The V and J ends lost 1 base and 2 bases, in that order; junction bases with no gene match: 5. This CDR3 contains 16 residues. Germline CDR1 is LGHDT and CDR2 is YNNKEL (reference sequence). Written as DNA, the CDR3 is TGTGCCAGCAGCCAAGTCATGGCGGGGGCCTACAATGAGCAGTTCTTC. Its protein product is CASSQVMAGAYNEQFF.

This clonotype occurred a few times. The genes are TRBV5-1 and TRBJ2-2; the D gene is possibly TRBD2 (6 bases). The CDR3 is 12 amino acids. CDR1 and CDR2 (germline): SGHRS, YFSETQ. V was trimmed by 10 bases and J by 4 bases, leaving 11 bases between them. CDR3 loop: CASPGGTGELFF. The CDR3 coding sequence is TGCGCCTCTCCCGGGGGCACCGGGGAGCTGTTTTTT.

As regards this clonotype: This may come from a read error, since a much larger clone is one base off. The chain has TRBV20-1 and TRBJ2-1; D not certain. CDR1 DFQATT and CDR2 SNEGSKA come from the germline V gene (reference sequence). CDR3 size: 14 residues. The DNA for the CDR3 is TGCAGTGCCCACAGAGACCGAACCTACAATGAGCGGTTCTTC. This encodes CSAHRDRTYNERFF.

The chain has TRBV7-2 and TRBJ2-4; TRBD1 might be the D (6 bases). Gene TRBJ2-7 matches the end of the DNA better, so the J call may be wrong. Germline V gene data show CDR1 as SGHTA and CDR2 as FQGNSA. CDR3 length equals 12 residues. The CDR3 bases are TGTGCCAGCCGACAGGACGGCTACGAGCAGTACTTC. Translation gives CASRQDGYEQYF.

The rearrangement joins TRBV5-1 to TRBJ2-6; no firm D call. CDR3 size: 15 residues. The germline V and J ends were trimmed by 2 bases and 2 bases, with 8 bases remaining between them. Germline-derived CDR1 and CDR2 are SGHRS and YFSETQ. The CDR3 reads CASSLDQTGANVLTF. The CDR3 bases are TGCGCCAGCAGCTTAGACCAGACTGGGGCCAACGTCCTGACTTTC.

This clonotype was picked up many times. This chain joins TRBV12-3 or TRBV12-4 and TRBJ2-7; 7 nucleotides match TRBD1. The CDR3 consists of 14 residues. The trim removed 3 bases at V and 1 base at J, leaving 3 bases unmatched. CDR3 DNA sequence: TGTGCCAGCAGTTTTTGGGACAGATCCTACGAGCAGTACTTC. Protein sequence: CASSFWDRSYEQYF.

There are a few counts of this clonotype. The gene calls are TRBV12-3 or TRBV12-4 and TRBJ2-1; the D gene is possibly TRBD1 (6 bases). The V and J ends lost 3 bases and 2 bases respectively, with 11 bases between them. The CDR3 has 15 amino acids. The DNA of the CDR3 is TGTGCCAGCAGTTTTAGGGCAGGGGCCTACAATGAGCAGTTCTTC. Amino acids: CASSFRAGAYNEQFF.

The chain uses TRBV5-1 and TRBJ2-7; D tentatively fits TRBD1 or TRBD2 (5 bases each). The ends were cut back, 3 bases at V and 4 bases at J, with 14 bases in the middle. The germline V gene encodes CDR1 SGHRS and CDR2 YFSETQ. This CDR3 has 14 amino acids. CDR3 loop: CASSYPGTDYEQYF. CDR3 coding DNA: TGCGCCAGCAGCTATCCCGGGACCGATTACGAGCAGTACTTC.

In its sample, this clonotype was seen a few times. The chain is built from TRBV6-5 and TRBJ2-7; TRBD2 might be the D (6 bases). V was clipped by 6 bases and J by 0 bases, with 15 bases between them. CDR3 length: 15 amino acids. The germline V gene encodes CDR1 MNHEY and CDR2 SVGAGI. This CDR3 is CASSTGGRNSYEQYF. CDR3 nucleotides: TGTGCCAGCAGCACCGGGGGACGAAACTCCTACGAGCAGTACTTC.

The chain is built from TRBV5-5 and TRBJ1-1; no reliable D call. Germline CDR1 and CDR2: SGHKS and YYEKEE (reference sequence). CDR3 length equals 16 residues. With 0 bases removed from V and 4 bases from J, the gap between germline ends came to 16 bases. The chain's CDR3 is CASSLVQTRVPTEAFF. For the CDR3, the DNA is TGTGCCAGCAGCTTGGTCCAAACAAGAGTCCCCACTGAAGCTTTCTTT.

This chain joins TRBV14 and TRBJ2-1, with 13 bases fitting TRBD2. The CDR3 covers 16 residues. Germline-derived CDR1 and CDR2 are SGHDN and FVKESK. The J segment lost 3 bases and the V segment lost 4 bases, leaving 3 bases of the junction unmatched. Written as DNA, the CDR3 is TGTGCCAGCAGCCGGGGACTAGCGGGGCGCTACAATGAGCAGTTCTTC. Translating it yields CASSRGLAGRYNEQFF.

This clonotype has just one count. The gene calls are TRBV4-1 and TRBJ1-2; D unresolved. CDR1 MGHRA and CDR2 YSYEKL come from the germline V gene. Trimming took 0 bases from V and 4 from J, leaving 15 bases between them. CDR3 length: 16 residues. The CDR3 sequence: CASSQDDRPFLYGYTF. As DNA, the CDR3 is TGCGCCAGCAGCCAAGATGATAGGCCATTCCTCTATGGCTACACCTTC.

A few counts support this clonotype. CDR3 amino acids: CASSLARTGLSYEQYF. The CDR3 region has the DNA TGTGCCAGCAGCTTAGCCAGGACAGGTCTCTCCTACGAGCAGTACTTC. The chain links TRBV7-8 to TRBJ2-7, with 7 nucleotides matching TRBD1. Germline V lookup: CDR1 SGHVS, CDR2 FQNEAQ. The CDR3 is made up of 16 amino acids. Unmatched junction bases numbered 5, after V lost 0 bases and J lost 0 bases.

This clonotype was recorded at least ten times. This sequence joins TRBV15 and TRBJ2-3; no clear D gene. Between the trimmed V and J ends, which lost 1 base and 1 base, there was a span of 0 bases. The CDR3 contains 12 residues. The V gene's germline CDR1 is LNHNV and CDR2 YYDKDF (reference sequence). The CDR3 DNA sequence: TGTGCCACCAGCAGAGGCACAGATACGCAGTATTTT. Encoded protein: CATSRGTDTQYF.

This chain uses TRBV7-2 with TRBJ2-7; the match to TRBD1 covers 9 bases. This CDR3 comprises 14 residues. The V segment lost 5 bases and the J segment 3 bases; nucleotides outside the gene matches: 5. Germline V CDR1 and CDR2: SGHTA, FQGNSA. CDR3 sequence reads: CASSAGTGNYEQYF. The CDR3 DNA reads TGTGCCAGCAGCGCGGGGACAGGGAACTACGAGCAGTACTTC.

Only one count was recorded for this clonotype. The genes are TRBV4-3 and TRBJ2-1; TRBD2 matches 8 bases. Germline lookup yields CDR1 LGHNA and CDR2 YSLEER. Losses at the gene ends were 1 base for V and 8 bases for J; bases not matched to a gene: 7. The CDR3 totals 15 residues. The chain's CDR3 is CASSQAAGGVHEQFF. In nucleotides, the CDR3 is TGCGCCAGCAGCCAAGCGGCGGGGGGAGTCCATGAGCAGTTCTTC.

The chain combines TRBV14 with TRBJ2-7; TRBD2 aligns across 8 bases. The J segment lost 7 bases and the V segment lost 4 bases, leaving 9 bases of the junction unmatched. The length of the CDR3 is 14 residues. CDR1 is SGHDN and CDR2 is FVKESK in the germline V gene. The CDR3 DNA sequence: TGTGCCAGCAGCCCCTATCGGGGGGGCAATGAGCAGTACTTC. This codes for CASSPYRGGNEQYF.

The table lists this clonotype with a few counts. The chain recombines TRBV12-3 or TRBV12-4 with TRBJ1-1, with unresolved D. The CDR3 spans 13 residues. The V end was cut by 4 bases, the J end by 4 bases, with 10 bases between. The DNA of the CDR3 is TGTGCCAGCAGTTCCCTTTTGGGCACTGAAGCTTTCTTT. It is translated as CASSSLLGTEAFF.

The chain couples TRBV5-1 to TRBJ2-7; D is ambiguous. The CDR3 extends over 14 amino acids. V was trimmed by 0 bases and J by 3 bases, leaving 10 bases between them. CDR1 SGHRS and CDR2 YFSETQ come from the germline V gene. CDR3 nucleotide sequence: TGCGCCAGCAGCTTGGCCGGTGACAACTACGAGCAGTACTTC. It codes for CASSLAGDNYEQYF.

The CDR3, as DNA: TGCAGTGCTAGACCCGGCTGCGAGCAGTACTTC. It yields the protein CSARPGCEQYF. The V gene is TRBV20-1, the J gene TRBJ2-5, with D hard to call. The better agreement between TRBJ2-7 and the DNA end casts doubt on the J call. CDR1 and CDR2 from the germline V gene are DFQATT and SNEGSKA (reference sequence). The CDR3 has 11 residues.

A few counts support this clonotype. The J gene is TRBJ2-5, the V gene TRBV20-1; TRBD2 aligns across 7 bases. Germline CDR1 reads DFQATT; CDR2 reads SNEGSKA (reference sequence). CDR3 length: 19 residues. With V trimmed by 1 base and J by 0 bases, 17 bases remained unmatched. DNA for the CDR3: TGCAGTGCTAGAGGGTTTGGACGCAGGGCGGGAGCGTACCAAGAGACCCAGTACTTC. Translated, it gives CSARGFGRRAGAYQETQYF.